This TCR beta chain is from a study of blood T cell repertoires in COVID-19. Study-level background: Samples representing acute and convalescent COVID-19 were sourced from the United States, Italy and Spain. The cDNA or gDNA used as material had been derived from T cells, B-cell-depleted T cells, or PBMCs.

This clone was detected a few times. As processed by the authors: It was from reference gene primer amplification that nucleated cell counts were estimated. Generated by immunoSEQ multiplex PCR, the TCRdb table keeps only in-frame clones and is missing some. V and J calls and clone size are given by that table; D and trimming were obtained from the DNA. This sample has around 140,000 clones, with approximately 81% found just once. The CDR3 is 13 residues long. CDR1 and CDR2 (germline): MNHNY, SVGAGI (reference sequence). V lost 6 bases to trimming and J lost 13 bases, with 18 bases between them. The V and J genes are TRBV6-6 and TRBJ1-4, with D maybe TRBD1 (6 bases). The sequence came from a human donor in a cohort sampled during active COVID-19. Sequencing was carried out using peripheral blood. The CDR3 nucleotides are TGTGCCAGCAGCTACAGGGACAATTTTCGACTGTTTTTT. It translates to CASSYRDNFRLFF.